These 15 T cell receptor beta chains were sequenced from one sample in a study of T cells in Graves' hyperthyroidism and ophthalmopathy. What was amplified from RNA transcripts were TCR beta CDR3 regions. Using the HTBI primer set, a first-round RT-PCR was run on the TCR CDR3. TCRdb itself ran the multiplex PCR reads through MiXCR, one entry per CDR3 protein. The sample consists of about 480,000 distinct CDR3 sequences, about 20% of them appearing once. Sequenced: blood. These receptors all stem from a woman in her seventies with Graves' ophthalmopathy.

The V and J genes are TRBV7-6 and TRBJ2-7, with 8 bases fitting TRBD1. Looked up from germline, CDR1 is SGHVS and CDR2 is FNYEAQ. The V gene end was trimmed by 3 bases and the J gene end by 3 bases; junction bases not matched to a gene: 4. The CDR3 runs to 14 residues. This chain's CDR3 is CASSLGQDNYEQYF. In DNA, the CDR3 is TGTGCCAGCAGCTTGGGACAGGATAACTACGAGCAGTACTTC.

This rearrangement joins TRBV2 to TRBJ1-1; D possibly corresponds to TRBD1 (5 bases). There are 17 residues in the CDR3. Trimming pared 4 bases from V and 2 bases from J, leaving 20 bases between. Germline V gene sequence: CDR1 SNHLY, CDR2 FYNNEI. The chain's CDR3 is CASSGAPRGLTNTEAFF. The DNA for the CDR3 is TGTGCCAGCAGTGGGGCCCCCCGGGGACTTACTAACACTGAAGCTTTCTTT. Full variable domain (outside the CDR3, taken from reference TRBV2 and TRBJ1-1): EPEVTQTPSHQVTQMGQEVILRCVPISNHLYFYWYRQILGQKVEFLVSFYNNEISEKSEIFDDQFSVERPDGSNFTLKIRSTKLEDSAMYFCASSGAPRGLTNTEAFFGQGTRLTVV.

This clonotype has a handful of counts. The V gene is TRBV20-1, the J gene TRBJ2-7; 7 bases agree with TRBD2. Trimming cost V 6 bases and J 3 bases; bases outside gene matches: 11. The CDR3 loop spans 14 amino acids. Germline CDR1 is DFQATT and CDR2 is SNEGSKA (reference sequence). DNA for the CDR3: TGCAGTGCCCCCTGGGCTAGCGGAGGCTACGAGCAGTACTTC. Translating it yields CSAPWASGGYEQYF.

This clonotype was recorded at least ten times. This chain links TRBV10-3 with TRBJ2-5; 7 nucleotides match TRBD1. This CDR3 has 14 residues. Looked up from germline, CDR1 is ENHRY and CDR2 is SYGVKD. Germline trimming cut 0 bases from V and 5 bases from J; bases unmatched to any gene: 3. The CDR3 spells CAISESTGTETQYF. The CDR3 region has the DNA TGTGCCATCAGTGAGTCGACAGGGACGGAGACCCAGTACTTC.

This clonotype came up a few times. This sequence joins TRBV7-8 and TRBJ2-1, with D possibly TRBD2 on 6 matching bases. Germline V gene lookup returns CDR1 SGHVS and CDR2 FQNEAQ. This CDR3 has 18 residues. V was shortened by 2 bases and J by 8 bases, with 25 bases between the two germline ends. The CDR3: CASSLPHLGEARPHEQFF. Written as DNA, the CDR3 is TGTGCCAGCAGCTTACCCCATTTGGGGGAGGCCCGCCCCCATGAGCAGTTCTTC.

This clonotype appeared once. The chain is built from TRBV19 and TRBJ2-2; the D gene is possibly TRBD1 (6 bases). Per germline, CDR1 LNHDA and CDR2 SQIVND (reference sequence). With 2 bases removed from V and 8 bases from J, the gap between germline ends came to 21 bases. The CDR3 covers 17 residues. CDR3 nucleotides: TGTGCCAGTAGTATATCGGCCGGGACACTCCCCCAGGGGGAGCTGTTTTTT. It yields the protein CASSISAGTLPQGELFF. Based on the CDR3 plus reference TRBV19 and TRBJ2-2, the full variable domain is DGGITQSPKYLFRKEGQNVTLSCEQNLNHDAMYWYRQDPGQGLRLIYYSQIVNDFQKGDIAEGYSVSREKKESFPLTVTSAQKNPTAFYLCASSISAGTLPQGELFFGEGSRLTVL.

There are many counts of this clonotype. The DNA of the CDR3 is TGTGCCAGCAGCTTCGGGACTATTTACAATGAGCAGTTCTTC. Encoded protein: CASSFGTIYNEQFF. The V gene is TRBV7-8, the J gene TRBJ2-1; TRBD2 agrees at 7 bases. Germline V gives CDR1 SGHVS, CDR2 FQNEAQ. The CDR3 is 14 residues long. V lost 3 bases and J lost 4; bases outside the gene matches: 3.

This clonotype turned up a few times. The chain joins TRBV18 to TRBJ1-1; D remains ambiguous. The length of the CDR3 is 13 residues. Looked up from germline, CDR1 is KGHSH and CDR2 is LQKENI. The ends were cut back, 2 bases at V and 4 bases at J, with 8 bases in the middle. The CDR3 DNA reads TGTGCCAGCTCACCATTTGAGGGCACTGAAGCTTTCTTT. Amino acid sequence: CASSPFEGTEAFF.

The chain links TRBV19 to TRBJ1-5, with D possibly being TRBD1 (5 bases). CDR1 and CDR2 from the germline V gene are LNHDA and SQIVND (reference sequence). The CDR3 loop spans 15 amino acids. Trimming removed 5 bases at V and 9 bases at J, with 20 bases between. The CDR3 DNA is TGTGCCAGTAGTGGTATTCGGGGCGTGCAAGGGCCCCAGCATTTT. It encodes CASSGIRGVQGPQHF.

Only a few counts were recorded for this clonotype. The gene calls are TRBV3-1 and TRBJ1-4, with D tentatively TRBD1 (5 bases). Germline V gene lookup returns CDR1 LGHDT and CDR2 YNNKEL (reference sequence). CDR3 length: 17 amino acids. Trimming left V 0 bases short and J 3 bases short, with 14 bases between. CDR3 sequence (DNA): TGTGCCAGCAGCCAAGACCTGATCGGGGGAGCTAATGAAAAACTGTTTTTT. Translation gives CASSQDLIGGANEKLFF.

Ten or more counts support this clonotype. This sequence joins TRBV3-1 and TRBJ1-5; D is perhaps TRBD1 (6 bases). The CDR3 extends over 15 amino acids. CDR1 is LGHDT, CDR2 YNNKEL, per germline (reference sequence). Trimming stripped 4 bases from V and 6 bases from J, with 16 bases between. The CDR3 protein is CASSPGGAMRQPQHF. CDR3 sequence (DNA): TGTGCCAGCAGCCCGGGGGGGGCTATGCGTCAGCCCCAGCATTTT. Using reference TRBV3-1 and TRBJ1-5 for the parts outside the CDR3, the full variable domain is DTAVSQTPKYLVTQMGNDKSIKCEQNLGHDTMYWYKQDSKKFLKIMFSYNNKELIINETVPNRFSPKSPDKAHLNLHINSLELGDSAVYFCASSPGGAMRQPQHFGDGTRLSIL.

The chain has TRBV18 and TRBJ2-7, with a tentative D call TRBD1 (6 bases). Trimming took off 4 bases at V and 3 bases at J, with 10 bases between the two ends. Germline CDR1 is KGHSH and CDR2 is LQKENI. This CDR3 contains 13 residues. The CDR3 here is CASSRQEVYEQYF. Here the CDR3 DNA reads TGTGCCAGCTCACGACAGGAAGTCTACGAGCAGTACTTC.

The chain uses TRBV7-9 and TRBJ2-7; D might be TRBD1 (8 bases). V lost 6 bases, J lost 4 bases, and 19 bases lay in between. The CDR3 contains 15 residues. Germline CDR1 is SEHNR and CDR2 is FQNEAQ (reference sequence). The CDR3 DNA sequence: TGTGCCAGCAGTCTACAGGGGGGGGCCGTGTACGAGCAGTACTTC. It codes for CASSLQGGAVYEQYF. Combining the CDR3 with reference TRBV7-9 and TRBJ2-7 gives the whole variable domain DTGVSQNPRHKITKRGQNVTFRCDPISEHNRLYWYRQTLGQGPEFLTYFQNEAQLEKSRLLSDRFSAERPKGSFSTLEIQRTEQGDSAMYLCASSLQGGAVYEQYFGPGTRLTVT.

The genes are TRBV3-1 and TRBJ2-2; no firm D call. The germline gives CDR1 LGHDT, CDR2 YNNKEL (reference sequence). The CDR3 spans 13 residues. The ends were cut back, 3 bases at V and 0 bases at J, with 2 bases in the middle. CDR3 amino acids: CASSHPNTGELFF. The CDR3 DNA is TGTGCCAGCAGCCATCCGAACACCGGGGAGCTGTTTTTT.

This clonotype was seen a handful of times. V and J are TRBV20-1 and TRBJ2-3; the D gene is possibly TRBD2 (5 bases). This CDR3 region has 14 residues. V was clipped by 6 bases and J by 2 bases, with 15 bases between them. From germline, CDR1 is DFQATT and CDR2 SNEGSKA (reference sequence). CDR3 coding DNA: TGCAGTGCGGCAAAAGGAGGACTCACAGATACGCAGTATTTT. Amino acid sequence: CSAAKGGLTDTQYF.